These 14 T cell receptor beta chains were sequenced from one sample in a study of T cells after yellow fever vaccination. TCRdb reprocessed the 5' RACE reads via MiXCR and lists one record per CDR3 protein. Of roughly 32,000 distinct CDR3 sequences in the sample, more than 6.5% were seen once. The input for sequencing was PBMCs, either bulk or a sorted T-cell subset (CD4+, CD8+, memory, or dextramer-sorted; not recorded which), taken on the day of the first yellow fever vaccination. Receptors were obtained from a man aged 18 to 35 who received the YFV17D yellow fever vaccine.

This clonotype was seen repeatedly, ten times or more. The gene calls are TRBV6-1 and TRBJ2-3, with a tentative D call TRBD2 (5 bases). The CDR3 is 16 amino acids. CDR1 is MNHNS, CDR2 SASEGT, per germline. Deletions cut 6 bases from V and 3 bases from J, with 19 bases between. The CDR3 loop is CASRPPGTKETDTQYF. The CDR3, as DNA: TGTGCCAGCAGACCCCCGGGAACCAAGGAGACAGATACGCAGTATTTT.

In its sample, this clonotype was seen many times. The chain couples TRBV18 to TRBJ2-7; 8 bases agree with TRBD1. J was trimmed by 2 bases and V by 5 bases; bases with no gene match: 2. The CDR3 totals 13 residues. Germline V gene data show CDR1 as KGHSH and CDR2 as LQKENI. CDR3 sequence (DNA): TGTGCCAGCTCATCGGACAGGGCCTACGAGCAGTACTTC. Translated: CASSSDRAYEQYF.

In its sample, this clonotype was seen many times. The rearrangement uses TRBV15 and TRBJ2-5; TRBD1 aligns across 9 bases. Germline CDR1 LNHNV, CDR2 YYDKDF (reference sequence). This CDR3 has 15 amino acids. The junction had 7 bases not matched to a gene; V was cut back by 5 bases and J by 3 bases. CDR3 amino acids: CATSRDRGWEETQYF. The CDR3 DNA is TGTGCCACCAGCCGTGACAGGGGGTGGGAAGAGACCCAGTACTTC.

This clonotype showed up many times. The V and J genes are TRBV5-1 and TRBJ2-2, with D perhaps TRBD2 (7 bases). In germline, CDR1 is SGHRS, CDR2 YFSETQ. This CDR3 has 17 amino acids. V dropped 3 bases and J dropped 1 base, with 16 bases sitting between them. As DNA, the CDR3 is TGCGCCAGCAGCTGGCAGGGCGGGGGCCTGAACACCGGGGAGCTGTTTTTT. Its translation: CASSWQGGGLNTGELFF.

Notes on this clonotype: Given a much more abundant clone one base away, this may be a read error. The genes are TRBV11-2 and TRBJ2-5; D not certain. CDR3 length: 14 residues. V was trimmed by 1 base and J by 7 bases, leaving 13 bases between them. Germline V CDR1 and CDR2: SGHAT, FQNNGV. The CDR3 DNA follows: TGTGCCAGCAGCTTAGGAAGGCTGATCGGGACCCAGTACTTC. Translated, it gives CASSLGRLIGTQYF.

This clonotype was picked up many times. The genes are TRBV6-2 or TRBV6-3 and TRBJ2-6, with no clear D. The CDR3 contains 15 residues. V was pared by 7 bases and J by 0 bases, with 10 bases between. Germline V gene data show CDR1 as MNHEY and CDR2 as SVGEGT. CDR3 in amino acids: CASTRAPSGANVLTF. The CDR3 bases are TGTGCCAGCACTAGAGCCCCCTCTGGGGCCAACGTCCTGACTTTC.

This clonotype was detected ten times or more. V gene TRBV5-1 combines with J gene TRBJ1-1; D is uncertain. The CDR3 sequence is 14 residues long. Trimming cost V 3 bases and J 0 bases, with 9 bases left between them. From germline, CDR1 is SGHRS and CDR2 YFSETQ. CDR3 sequence: CASSSAELNTEAFF. The CDR3 nucleotides read TGCGCCAGCAGCTCGGCGGAGCTGAACACTGAAGCTTTCTTT.

This clonotype has ten or more counts. This sequence joins TRBV4-3 and TRBJ1-6; no clear D. Germline V gene data show CDR1 as LGHNA and CDR2 as YSLEER. CDR3 length: 16 residues. The germline V and J ends were trimmed by 1 base and 0 bases, with 7 bases remaining between them. CDR3 nucleotides: TGCGCCAGCAGCCAAGCCCTAAGCTCCTATAATTCACCCCTCCACTTT. Its protein product is CASSQALSSYNSPLHF.

This chain links TRBV19 with TRBJ1-2; TRBD1 might be the D (5 bases). Trimming removed 10 bases from V and 1 base from J, with 16 bases in between. The length of the CDR3 is 14 residues. Per the germline V gene, CDR1 is LNHDA and CDR2 is SQIVND (reference sequence). In DNA form, the CDR3 reads TGTGCCACCGACGTGGAGGGGAGTAACTATGGCTACACCTTC. Translated, it gives CATDVEGSNYGYTF.

The gene calls are TRBV5-6 and TRBJ2-1; a possible D gene is TRBD2 (6 bases). V was shortened by 4 bases and J by 2 bases, with 16 bases between the two germline ends. The V gene's germline CDR1 is SGHDT and CDR2 YYEEEE. The CDR3 totals 16 residues. The CDR3: CASSKAAGTTYNEQFF. Here the CDR3 DNA reads TGTGCCAGCAGCAAAGCCGCGGGGACCACCTACAATGAGCAGTTCTTC.

This clonotype is judged medium-sized (0.01 to 0.1%). J is TRBJ2-2 and V is TRBV6-2 or TRBV6-3; D remains ambiguous. CDR3 length: 13 amino acids. Germline V gene sequence: CDR1 MNHEY, CDR2 SVGEGT. The V end was cut by 0 bases, the J end by 4 bases, with 3 bases between. DNA for the CDR3: TGTGCCAGCAGTTACTCGACCACCGGGGAGCTGTTTTTT. Protein: CASSYSTTGELFF.

Points on this clonotype: This may be a read error: a much more frequent sequence differs by one nucleotide. J is TRBJ1-2 and V is TRBV4-2; TRBD1 is a possible D gene (5 bases). This CDR3 has 17 amino acids. The germline V gene encodes CDR1 LGHNA and CDR2 YNFKEQ. Trimming pared 4 bases from V and 5 bases from J, leaving 23 bases between. The CDR3 reads CASSRDASGAGGYGYTF. CDR3 nucleotides: TGTGCCAGCAGCCGAGATGCGTCGGGCGCTGGGGGGTATGGCTACACCTTC.

This clonotype turned up a few times. The V call is TRBV20-1, the J call TRBJ2-3, with a possible D match to TRBD2 (7 bases). CDR1 DFQATT and CDR2 SNEGSKA come from the germline V gene (reference sequence). The CDR3 extends over 14 amino acids. V was shortened by 3 bases and J by 1 base, with 11 bases between the two germline ends. CDR3 nucleotides: TGCAGTGCTAGGTCGGGGGGCCGCACAGATACGCAGTATTTT. Protein sequence: CSARSGGRTDTQYF.

This clonotype occurred many times. CDR3 nucleotides: TGTGCCAGCAGCTTGGGGCTTCTCTCCTACAATGAGCAGTTCTTC. Amino acids: CASSLGLLSYNEQFF. V and J are TRBV5-6 and TRBJ2-1; no clear D gene. Trimming shortened V by 0 bases and J by 0 bases, and 7 bases separated the two germline ends. In germline, CDR1 is SGHDT, CDR2 YYEEEE. CDR3 length: 15 residues.